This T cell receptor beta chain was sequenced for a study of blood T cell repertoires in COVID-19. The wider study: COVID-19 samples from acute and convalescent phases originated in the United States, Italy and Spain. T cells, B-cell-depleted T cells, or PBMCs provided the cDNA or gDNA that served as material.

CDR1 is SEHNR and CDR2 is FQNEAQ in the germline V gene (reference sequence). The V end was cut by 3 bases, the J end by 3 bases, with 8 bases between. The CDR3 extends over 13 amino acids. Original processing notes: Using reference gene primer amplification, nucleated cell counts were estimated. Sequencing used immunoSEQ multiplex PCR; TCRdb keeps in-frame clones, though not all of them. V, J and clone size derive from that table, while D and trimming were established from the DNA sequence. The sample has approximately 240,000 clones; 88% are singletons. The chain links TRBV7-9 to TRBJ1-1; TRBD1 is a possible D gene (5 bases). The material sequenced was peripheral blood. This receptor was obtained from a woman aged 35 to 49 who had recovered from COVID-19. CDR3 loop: CASSFVGDTEAFF. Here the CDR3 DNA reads TGTGCCAGCAGCTTTGTAGGGGACACTGAAGCTTTCTTT.